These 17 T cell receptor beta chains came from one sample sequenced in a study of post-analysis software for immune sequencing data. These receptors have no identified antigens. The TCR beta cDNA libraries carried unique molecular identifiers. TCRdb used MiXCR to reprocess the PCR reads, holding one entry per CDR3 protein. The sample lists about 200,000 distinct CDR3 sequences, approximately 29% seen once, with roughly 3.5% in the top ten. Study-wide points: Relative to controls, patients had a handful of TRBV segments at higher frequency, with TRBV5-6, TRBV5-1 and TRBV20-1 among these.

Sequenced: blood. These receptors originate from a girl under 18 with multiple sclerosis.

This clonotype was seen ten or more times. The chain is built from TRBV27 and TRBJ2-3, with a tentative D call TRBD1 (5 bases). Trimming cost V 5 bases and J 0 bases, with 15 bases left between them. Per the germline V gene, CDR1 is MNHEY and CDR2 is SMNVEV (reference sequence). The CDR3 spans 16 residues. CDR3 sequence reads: CASSALTGESTDTQYF. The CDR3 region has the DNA TGTGCCAGCAGTGCCCTTACAGGAGAGAGCACAGATACGCAGTATTTT.

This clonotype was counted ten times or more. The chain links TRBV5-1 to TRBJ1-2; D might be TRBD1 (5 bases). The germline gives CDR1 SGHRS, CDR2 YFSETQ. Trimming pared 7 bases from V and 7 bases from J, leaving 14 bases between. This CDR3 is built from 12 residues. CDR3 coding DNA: TGCGCCAGCTTTGCGGAAGGGACTGGCTACACCTTC. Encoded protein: CASFAEGTGYTF.

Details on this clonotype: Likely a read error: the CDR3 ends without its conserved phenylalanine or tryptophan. CDR3 nucleotide sequence: TGTGCCAGTGAGAATAGCGGGTACGGTCACGCAGATACGCAGTATTTG. This gives the protein CASENSGYGHADTQYL. This chain uses TRBV2 with TRBJ2-3; the match to TRBD2 covers 7 bases. The V gene end was trimmed by 9 bases and the J gene end by 4 bases; junction bases not matched to a gene: 16. The CDR3 length is 16 residues. Germline V gene data show CDR1 as SNHLY and CDR2 as FYNNEI.

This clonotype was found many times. The CDR3 nucleotides are TGCGCCAGCAGCTGGGGACTAGCGGGGGTTCGGGAGACCCAGTACTTC. Its translation: CASSWGLAGVRETQYF. V is TRBV5-1 and J is TRBJ2-5, with 14 bases identical to TRBD2. Losses at the gene ends were 3 bases for V and 5 bases for J; bases not matched to a gene: 6. The germline V gene encodes CDR1 SGHRS and CDR2 YFSETQ. The CDR3 consists of 16 residues.

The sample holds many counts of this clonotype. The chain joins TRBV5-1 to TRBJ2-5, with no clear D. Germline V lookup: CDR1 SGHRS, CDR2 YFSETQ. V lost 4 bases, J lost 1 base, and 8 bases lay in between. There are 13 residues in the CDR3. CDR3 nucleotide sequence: TGCGCCAGCAGCCCCTCAGCCCAAGAGACCCAGTACTTC. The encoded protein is CASSPSAQETQYF.

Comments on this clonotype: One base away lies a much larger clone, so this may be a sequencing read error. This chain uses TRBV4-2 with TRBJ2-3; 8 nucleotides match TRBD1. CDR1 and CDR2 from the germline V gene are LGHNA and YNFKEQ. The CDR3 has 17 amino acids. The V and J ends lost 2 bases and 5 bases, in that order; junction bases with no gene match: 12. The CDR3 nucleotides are TGTGCCAGCAGCCAACCCGGACAGGGATGGACGAAAGATACGCAGTATTTT. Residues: CASSQPGQGWTKDTQYF.

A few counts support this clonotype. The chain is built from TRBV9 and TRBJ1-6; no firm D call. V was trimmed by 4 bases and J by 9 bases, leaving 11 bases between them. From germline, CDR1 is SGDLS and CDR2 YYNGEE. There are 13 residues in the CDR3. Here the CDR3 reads CASSSSGTSPLHF. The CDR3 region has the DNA TGTGCCAGCAGCTCCAGCGGAACTTCACCCCTCCACTTT. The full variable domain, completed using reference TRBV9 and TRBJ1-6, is DSGVTQTPKHLITATGQRVTLRCSPRSGDLSVYWYQQSLDQGLQFLIQYYNGEERAKGNILERFSAQQFPDLHSELNLSSLELGDSALYFCASSSSGTSPLHFGNGTRLTVT.

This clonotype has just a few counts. CDR3 sequence (DNA): TGTGCCAGCAGGTCCATAGGGACTAGCGGGTACAATAGCTCCTACAATGAGCAGTTCTTC. Amino acids: CASRSIGTSGYNSSYNEQFF. The rearrangement joins TRBV5-6 to TRBJ2-1, with 12 bases matching TRBD2. This CDR3 spans 20 amino acids. The V and J ends lost 5 bases and 0 bases, in that order; junction bases with no gene match: 15. CDR1 is SGHDT, CDR2 YYEEEE, per germline.

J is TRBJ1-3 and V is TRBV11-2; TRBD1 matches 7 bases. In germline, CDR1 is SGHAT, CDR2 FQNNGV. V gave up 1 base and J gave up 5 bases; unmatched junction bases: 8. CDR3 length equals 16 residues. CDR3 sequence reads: CASSLGPRDRRNTIYF. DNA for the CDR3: TGTGCCAGCAGCTTAGGACCCCGGGACAGAAGAAACACCATATATTTT.

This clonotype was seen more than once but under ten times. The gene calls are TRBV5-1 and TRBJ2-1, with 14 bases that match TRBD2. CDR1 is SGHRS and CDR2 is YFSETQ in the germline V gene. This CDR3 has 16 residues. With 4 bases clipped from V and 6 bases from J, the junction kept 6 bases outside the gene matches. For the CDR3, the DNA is TGCGCCAGCAGCGGACCGGGACTAGCGGGAGTCAATGAGCAGTTCTTC. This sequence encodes CASSGPGLAGVNEQFF.

The CDR3 protein is CASETTASNTEAFF. CDR3 in DNA: TGTGCCAGCGAAACGACAGCATCGAACACTGAAGCTTTCTTT. The chain joins TRBV6-6 to TRBJ1-1, with D maybe TRBD1 (5 bases). This CDR3 is 14 amino acids long. The V gene lost 8 bases and the J gene lost 1 base, with 14 bases spanning the gap. CDR1 and CDR2 (germline): MNHNY, SVGAGI (reference sequence).

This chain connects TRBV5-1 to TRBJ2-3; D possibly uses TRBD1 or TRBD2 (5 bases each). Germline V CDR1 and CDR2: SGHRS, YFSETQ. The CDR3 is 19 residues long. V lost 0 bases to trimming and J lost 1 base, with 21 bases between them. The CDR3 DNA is TGCGCCAGCAGCTTGGAGGCGACCGGGACGGGTGCTGGCACAGATACGCAGTATTTT. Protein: CASSLEATGTGAGTDTQYF.

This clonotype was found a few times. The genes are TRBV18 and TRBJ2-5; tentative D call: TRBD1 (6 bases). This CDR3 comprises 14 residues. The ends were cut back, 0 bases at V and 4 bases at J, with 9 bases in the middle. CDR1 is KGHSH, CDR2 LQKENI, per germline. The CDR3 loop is CASSPPGHGETQYF. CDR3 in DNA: TGTGCCAGCTCACCACCGGGACATGGAGAGACCCAGTACTTC.

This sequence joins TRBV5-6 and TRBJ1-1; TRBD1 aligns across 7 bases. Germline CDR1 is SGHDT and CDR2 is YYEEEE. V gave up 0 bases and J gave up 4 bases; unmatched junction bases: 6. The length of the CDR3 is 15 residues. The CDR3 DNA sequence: TGTGCCAGCAGCTTGGTAGGGGGCCCGAGCACTGAAGCTTTCTTT. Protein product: CASSLVGGPSTEAFF.

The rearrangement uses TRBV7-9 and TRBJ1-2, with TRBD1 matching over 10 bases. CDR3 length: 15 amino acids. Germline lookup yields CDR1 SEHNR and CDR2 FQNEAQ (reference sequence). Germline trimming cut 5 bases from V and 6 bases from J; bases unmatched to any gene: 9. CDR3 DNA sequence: TGTGCCAGCAGCCCCGGACAGGGGGTTCGCGATGGCTACACCTTC. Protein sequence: CASSPGQGVRDGYTF.

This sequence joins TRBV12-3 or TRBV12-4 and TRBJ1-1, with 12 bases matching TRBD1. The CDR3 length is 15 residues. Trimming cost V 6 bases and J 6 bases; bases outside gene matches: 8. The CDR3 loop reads CASRDSGQGAAEAFF. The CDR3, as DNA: TGTGCCAGCAGGGACTCGGGACAGGGGGCCGCTGAAGCTTTCTTT.

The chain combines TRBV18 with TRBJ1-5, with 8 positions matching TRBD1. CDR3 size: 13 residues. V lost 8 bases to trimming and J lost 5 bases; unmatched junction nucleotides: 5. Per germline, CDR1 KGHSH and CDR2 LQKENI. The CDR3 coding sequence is TGTGCCAGCACCGGACAGGGCGATCAGCCCCAGCATTTT. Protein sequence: CASTGQGDQPQHF. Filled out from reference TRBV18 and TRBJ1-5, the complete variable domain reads NAGVMQNPRHLVRRRGQEARLRCSPMKGHSHVYWYRQLPEEGLKFMVYLQKENIIDESGMPKERFSAEFPKEGPSILRIQQVVRGDSAAYFCASTGQGDQPQHFGDGTRLSIL.